Reported below is one T cell receptor beta chain. The entry originates in a study of blood T cell repertoires in COVID-19. Some clones are missing from TCRdb's copy, which holds only in-frame ones; the method was immunoSEQ multiplex PCR. The data contain about 280,000 clones, 85% of them seen just once; the ten biggest clones take up less than 15%. Trimming removed 1 base from V and 4 bases from J; junction bases left unmatched: 7. Germline V lookup: CDR1 LGHNA, CDR2 YSLEER. The CDR3 contains 16 residues. What was sequenced was peripheral blood. The receptor's source is a human donor in a cohort sampled during active COVID-19. The chain is built from TRBV4-3 and TRBJ1-3; 7 bases line up with TRBD1. This CDR3 reads CASSQGGGGAGNTIYF. The CDR3 DNA is TGCGCCAGCAGCCAAGGTGGAGGGGGCGCCGGAAACACCATATATTTT.